These 13 T cell receptor beta chains originate from one sample sequenced in a study of blood T cell repertoires in COVID-19. TCRdb's table, derived via immunoSEQ multiplex PCR, lists solely in-frame clones and lacks some. The data show roughly 230,000 clones, roughly 87% seen once. Sequencing was performed on peripheral blood. These receptors originate from a woman aged 40 to 49 who had recovered from COVID-19.

The CDR3 protein is CASSVGTGEETQYF. The CDR3 DNA is TGTGCCAGCAGCGTAGGGACAGGGGAAGAGACCCAGTACTTC. The chain employs TRBV9 and TRBJ2-5; 9 bases fit TRBD1. Germline loops: CDR1 SGDLS, CDR2 YYNGEE. The CDR3 loop spans 14 amino acids. V was pared by 0 bases and J by 3 bases, with 0 bases of the junction left unmatched.

The chain joins TRBV28 to TRBJ2-3, with D perhaps TRBD2 (5 bases). The germline CDR1 and CDR2 sequences are MDHEN and SYDVKM. The V and J ends lost 5 bases and 7 bases respectively, with 31 bases between them. The CDR3 length is 19 residues. The CDR3 is CASSPPRTRDPNGPYTQYF. The DNA for the CDR3 is TGTGCCAGCAGTCCCCCCCGGACTCGAGACCCCAATGGTCCGTATACGCAGTATTTT.

V and J are TRBV11-2 and TRBJ2-1; 12 positions match TRBD2. Per germline, CDR1 SGHAT and CDR2 FQNNGV. CDR3 length equals 14 residues. The V segment lost 6 bases and the J segment 6 bases; nucleotides outside the gene matches: 3. The CDR3 sequence: CASSPSGRANEQFF. The CDR3 region has the DNA TGTGCCAGCAGTCCTAGCGGGAGGGCCAATGAGCAGTTCTTC.

V and J are TRBV4-3 and TRBJ1-4; the D is unclear. This CDR3 spans 14 amino acids. Trimming shortened V by 0 bases and J by 7 bases, and 9 bases separated the two germline ends. Germline V lookup: CDR1 LGHNA, CDR2 YSLEER. The CDR3 DNA sequence: TGCGCCAGCAGCCAAGAACTCGGGGTTGAAAAACTGTTTTTT. It codes for CASSQELGVEKLFF.

This chain connects TRBV9 to TRBJ2-5, with TRBD1 matching 10 bases. The junction had 5 bases not matched to a gene; V was cut back by 7 bases and J by 5 bases. Germline assignment: CDR1 SGDLS and CDR2 YYNGEE. The CDR3 contains 13 residues. For the CDR3, the DNA is TGTGCCAGCGGACAGGGGGAGTGGGAGACCCAGTACTTC. Translated, it gives CASGQGEWETQYF. Full variable domain (outside the CDR3, taken from reference TRBV9 and TRBJ2-5): DSGVTQTPKHLITATGQRVTLRCSPRSGDLSVYWYQQSLDQGLQFLIQYYNGEERAKGNILERFSAQQFPDLHSELNLSSLELGDSALYFCASGQGEWETQYFGPGTRLLVL.

The chain carries TRBV9 and TRBJ2-5; 12 bases fit TRBD2. The CDR3 extends over 16 amino acids. The ends lost 1 base at V and 5 bases at J; junction bases unmatched: 6. Per the germline V gene, CDR1 is SGDLS and CDR2 is YYNGEE. CDR3 in DNA: TGTGCCAGCAGCGTAACTAGCGGGGGGCCAGGGGAGACCCAGTACTTC. Translating it yields CASSVTSGGPGETQYF.

The chain combines TRBV9 with TRBJ2-2; the D gene is possibly TRBD1 (5 bases). V lost 3 bases and J 0 bases, leaving 15 bases between the germline ends. Germline CDR1 SGDLS, CDR2 YYNGEE. CDR3 length: 17 amino acids. CDR3 residues: CASSGNPDTTNTGELFF. In DNA form, the CDR3 reads TGTGCCAGCAGCGGAAACCCGGACACCACGAACACCGGGGAGCTGTTTTTT.

The chain has TRBV13 and TRBJ2-7; tentative D call: TRBD2 (6 bases). The CDR3 runs 17 residues. V was clipped by 3 bases and J by 5 bases, with 23 bases between them. Looked up from germline, CDR1 is PRHDT and CDR2 is FYEKMQ (reference sequence). The CDR3 DNA is TGTGCCAGCAGCTTTACTGCCGGGACTGATGCTGTGGACGAGCAGTACTTC. Translated: CASSFTAGTDAVDEQYF.

The V gene is TRBV5-1, the J gene TRBJ2-2; a possible D gene is TRBD2 (6 bases). V was shortened by 3 bases and J by 1 base, with 13 bases between the two germline ends. Germline V gene sequence: CDR1 SGHRS, CDR2 YFSETQ. The CDR3 consists of 16 residues. The CDR3 here is CASSSGLRLNTGELFF. The CDR3 region has the DNA TGCGCCAGCAGCTCGGGACTCCGTCTGAACACCGGGGAGCTGTTTTTT.

The J gene is TRBJ2-2, the V gene TRBV4-1; no definite D call. Germline V gene lookup returns CDR1 MGHRA and CDR2 YSYEKL. The CDR3 loop spans 16 amino acids. V shed 0 bases and J shed 6 bases, with 14 bases lying between them. CDR3 DNA: TGCGCCAGCAGCCAAGATCGATTAGCCTCACCCGGGGAGCTGTTTTTT. It specifies CASSQDRLASPGELFF.

This clone is a singleton in its sample. J is TRBJ2-4 and V is TRBV18, with TRBD1 identical over 10 bases. This CDR3 has 15 amino acids. After removal of 3 bases from V and 7 bases from J, the junction contained 6 bases not matched to a gene. In germline, CDR1 is KGHSH, CDR2 LQKENI. CDR3 DNA: TGTGCCAGCTCACCGGGGACAGGGGATGTGAACATTCAGTACTTC. This encodes CASSPGTGDVNIQYF.

This chain uses TRBV5-4 with TRBJ1-1; no firm D call. CDR3 length: 14 amino acids. The germline gives CDR1 SGHNT, CDR2 YYREEE (reference sequence). Trimming stripped 7 bases from V and 1 base from J, with 14 bases between. CDR3 residues: CASRQRDQNTEAFF. The CDR3 coding sequence is TGTGCCAGCCGACAACGAGATCAGAACACTGAAGCTTTCTTT.

This chain links TRBV6-5 with TRBJ2-7; D might be TRBD1 (5 bases). V dropped 6 bases and J dropped 2 bases, with 11 bases sitting between them. Germline V lookup: CDR1 MNHEY, CDR2 SVGAGI. The CDR3 has 13 amino acids. The CDR3 nucleotides read TGTGCCAGCAGCCACGACAGTCCCTACGAGCAGTACGTC. It encodes CASSHDSPYEQYV.